This T cell receptor (beta chain) was profiled in a study of T-cell reconstitution after alpha-beta-depleted transplantation in children. Preparation of the TCRbeta library was carried out with unique molecular identifiers. Each CDR3 protein is one row after TCRdb ran MiXCR on the PCR reads. The sample contains some 280,000 distinct CDR3 sequences, almost 10% of which appear only once. This clonotype was seen repeatedly, ten times or more. V was pared by 7 bases and J by 5 bases, with 4 bases of the junction left unmatched. CDR1 and CDR2 from the germline V gene are SNHLY and FYNNEI. The CDR3 is 13 residues long.

The sample in question was PBMCs from the stem cell graft donor, obtained from the stem cell graft. The chain uses TRBV2 and TRBJ2-7; 11 positions agree with TRBD2. This TCR derives from a human donor who donated a stem cell graft to a child with SCID. CDR3 sequence reads: CASMTTSGDEQYF. The DNA for the CDR3 is TGTGCCAGCATGACGACTAGCGGGGACGAGCAGTACTTC.